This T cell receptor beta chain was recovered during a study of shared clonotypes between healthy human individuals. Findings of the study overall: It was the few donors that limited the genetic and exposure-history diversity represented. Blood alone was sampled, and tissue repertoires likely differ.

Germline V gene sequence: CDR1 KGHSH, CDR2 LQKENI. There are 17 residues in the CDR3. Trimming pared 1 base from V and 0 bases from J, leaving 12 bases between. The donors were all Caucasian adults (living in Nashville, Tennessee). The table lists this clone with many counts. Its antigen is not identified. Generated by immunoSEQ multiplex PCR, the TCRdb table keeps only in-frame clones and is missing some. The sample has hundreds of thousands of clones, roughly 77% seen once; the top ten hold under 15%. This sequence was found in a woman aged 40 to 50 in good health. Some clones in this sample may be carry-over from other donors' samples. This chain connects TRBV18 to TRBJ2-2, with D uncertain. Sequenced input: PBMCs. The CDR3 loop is CASSPRRELTNTGELFF. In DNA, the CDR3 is TGTGCCAGCTCACCACGACGAGAGCTTACGAACACCGGGGAGCTGTTTTTT. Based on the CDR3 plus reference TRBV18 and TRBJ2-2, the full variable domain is NAGVMQNPRHLVRRRGQEARLRCSPMKGHSHVYWYRQLPEEGLKFMVYLQKENIIDESGMPKERFSAEFPKEGPSILRIQQVVRGDSAAYFCASSPRRELTNTGELFFGEGSRLTVL.